A single T cell receptor beta chain is shown here with its context. Its antigen remains unidentified. With 60 Vbeta and 13 Jbeta primers, the PCR was carried out. The repertoire was sequenced with immunoSEQ multiplex PCR; TCRdb's copy has only in-frame clones and lacks some. The table for this sample gives 180,000 or so clones. Germline lookup yields CDR1 SGHRS and CDR2 YFSETQ. Trimming at V came to 4 bases and at J to 6 bases, leaving 6 bases not matched to a gene. CDR3 length: 13 residues. This entry is derived from a study of cytomegalovirus exposure and HLA in healthy donors. Study results and limitations: V segments that were indistinguishable, TRBV6-2 and TRBV6-3 among them, were omitted from analysis.

This TCR was sampled from a woman aged 18-35 years in good health and CMV-seropositive. J is TRBJ2-7 and V is TRBV5-1; TRBD1 matches 8 bases. The specimen sequenced was PBMCs. CDR3 in amino acids: CASSVGQGGEQYF. The CDR3 DNA follows: TGCGCCAGCAGCGTAGGACAGGGCGGCGAGCAGTACTTC. The full variable domain, in which reference TRBV5-1 and TRBJ2-7 provide the parts outside the CDR3, is KAGVTQTPRYLIKTRGQQVTLSCSPISGHRSVSWYQQTPGQGLQFLFEYFSETQRNKGNFPGRFSGRQFSNSRSEMNVSTLELGDSALYLCASSVGQGGEQYFGPGTRLTVT.